This T cell receptor (beta chain) was sequenced during a study of CD8+ T cells in alopecia areata. Study-wide points: TCRs were shared less clearly across patients than in mice, possibly for HLA-related reasons.

Turning to this clone: Its antigen remains unidentified.

Extraction and reverse transcription of RNA yielded cDNA as the sequencing template. Sequencing used immunoSEQ multiplex PCR; TCRdb keeps in-frame clones, though not all of them. The table shows 37,000 or so clones, with 45% to 65% occurring only once. Roughly five patients had their CD4+ cells sorted into CD25+CD127- cells. PBMCs served as the source from which CD4+ and CD8+ T cells were sorted. Germline V lookup: CDR1 MGHRA, CDR2 YSYEKL. With 1 base removed from V and 4 bases from J, the gap between germline ends came to 23 bases. The CDR3 is 19 amino acids. The TCR sequence derives from a human donor with alopecia areata. Sequencing was performed on CD4+ Tregs sorted from blood. The V and J genes are TRBV4-1 and TRBJ2-1; D is unresolved. For the CDR3, the DNA is TGCGCCAGCAGCCAAGGAAGTGGGAAAGACTTAACCCCGTACAATGAGCAGTTCTTC. It specifies CASSQGSGKDLTPYNEQFF.